This T cell receptor beta chain was retrieved from a study of blood T cell repertoires in COVID-19. At the level of the study: Samples of COVID-19 (acute and convalescent) were obtained from the United States, Italy and Spain. The analysed material was cDNA or gDNA that came from T cells, B-cell-depleted T cells, or PBMCs.

In the authors' methods: Scientists estimated how many nucleated cells there were by amplifying reference gene primers. Sequenced by immunoSEQ multiplex PCR; TCRdb stores in-frame clones only, minus some. The V and J calls and clone size were taken over from that table, and D and trimming were inferred from the DNA. The profile shows 150,000 to 200,000 clones, roughly 80% of them singletons. Germline V gene sequence: CDR1 SNHLY, CDR2 FYNNEI. The V and J ends lost 6 bases and 8 bases, in that order; junction bases with no gene match: 16. This CDR3 has 16 residues. The chain joins TRBV2 to TRBJ1-5; 7 nucleotides align to TRBD1. The sequencing input was peripheral blood. This TCR came from a woman younger than 45 with acute or convalescent COVID-19. The CDR3 sequence: CASRDRTGTVKEPQHF. The CDR3 DNA reads as TGTGCCAGCAGAGATCGAACCGGGACAGTAAAAGAGCCCCAGCATTTT. Combining the CDR3 with reference TRBV2 and TRBJ1-5 gives the whole variable domain EPEVTQTPSHQVTQMGQEVILRCVPISNHLYFYWYRQILGQKVEFLVSFYNNEISEKSEIFDDQFSVERPDGSNFTLKIRSTKLEDSAMYFCASRDRTGTVKEPQHFGDGTRLSIL.